The clone carrying this T cell receptor (beta chain) has just a few counts. Its specificity is unknown. This record comes from a study of naive and memory T cell subsets. General study points: TCR counts from RNA may reflect activation-linked expression changes.

The beta constant-region primer was an equimolar mix of two oligonucleotides covering TRBC1 and TRBC2. TCRdb reprocessed the UMI-ligation and nested PCR reads with MiXCR, giving one entry per CDR3 protein. Among over 75,000 distinct CDR3 sequences listed, around 13% were seen once. CDR1 LNHNV and CDR2 YYDKDF come from the germline V gene (reference sequence). Trimming pared 0 bases from V and 2 bases from J, leaving 11 bases between. The CDR3 runs to 16 residues. Material: central memory CD4+ T cells from blood. The chain couples TRBV15 to TRBJ1-5; D remains unclear. The receptor was derived from a human donor in good health. CDR3 residues: CATSRDLGERNQPQHF. The CDR3 DNA is TGTGCCACCAGCAGAGATCTTGGGGAGCGCAATCAGCCCCAGCATTTT.